This entry lists 5 T cell receptor beta chains sequenced from one sample in a study of CD8 T cells in Susac syndrome. Reverse transcription of roughly 0.45 to 1 ug RNA used random hexamers. Via MiXCR, TCRdb re-called the immunoSEQ multiplex PCR reads, giving one row per CDR3 protein. The sample has approximately 170,000 distinct CDR3 sequences; 92% are singletons. The sample comprised CD4+ T cells from PBMCs. Source of these receptors: a human donor in good health.

The CDR3 bases are TGTGCCAGCAGTTTATTTGCCAGGGGACTTATATTAGCCAAAAACATTCAGTACTTC. This translates into CASSLFARGLILAKNIQYF. The J gene is TRBJ2-4, the V gene TRBV12-3 or TRBV12-4, with D tentatively TRBD1 or TRBD2 (6 bases each). This CDR3 comprises 19 residues. V gave up 2 bases and J gave up 0 bases, with 20 bases separating them.

This clonotype was detected once. V gene TRBV20-1 combines with J gene TRBJ1-2, with D possibly TRBD1 on 6 matching bases. CDR1 is DFQATT, CDR2 SNEGSKA, per germline (reference sequence). This CDR3 has 12 residues. Trimming took off 5 bases at V and 4 bases at J, with 11 bases between the two ends. The CDR3 DNA sequence: TGCAGTGCTGAGGGGGGTAGCTATGGCTACACCTTC. This sequence encodes CSAEGGSYGYTF.

In its sample, this clonotype was seen once. The rearrangement links TRBV4-1 to TRBJ1-3; no definite D call. There are 12 residues in the CDR3. Trimming cost V 10 bases and J 1 base, with 8 bases left between them. CDR1 and CDR2 (germline): MGHRA, YSYEKL. CDR3 sequence (DNA): TGCGCCACCCAAGGTTCTGGAAACACCATATATTTT. Residues: CATQGSGNTIYF.

V gene TRBV29-1 combines with J gene TRBJ2-1, with 9 bases fitting TRBD1. Germline V CDR1 and CDR2: SQVTM, ANQGSEA. The CDR3 runs 12 residues. Losses at the gene ends were 6 bases for V and 8 bases for J; bases not matched to a gene: 5. The CDR3 loop is CSVGTGRDEQFF. Written as DNA, the CDR3 is TGCAGCGTCGGGACAGGGCGAGATGAGCAGTTCTTC.

This sequence joins TRBV30 and TRBJ1-2, with 8 bases lining up with TRBD1. The CDR3 consists of 12 residues. The V gene end was trimmed by 2 bases and the J gene end by 8 bases; junction bases not matched to a gene: 4. Germline V CDR1 and CDR2: GTSNPN, SVGIG (reference sequence). This chain's CDR3 is CAWSRQGRGYTF. The CDR3 coding sequence is TGTGCCTGGAGTCGACAGGGGCGAGGCTACACCTTC.